The clone carrying this T cell receptor (beta chain) was picked up one time. These data come from a study of blood T cell repertoires in COVID-19. Produced via immunoSEQ multiplex PCR; TCRdb's table is partial and in-frame only. The table lists under 120,000 clones, under 75% of them singletons. The germline V and J ends were trimmed by 9 bases and 0 bases, with 12 bases remaining between them. The germline CDR1 and CDR2 sequences are SGHNT and YYREEE (reference sequence). There are 14 residues in the CDR3. Sequenced input: peripheral blood. The sequence derives from a man older than 75 with acute or convalescent COVID-19. The chain uses TRBV5-4 and TRBJ2-2, with a tentative D call TRBD1 (5 bases). This chain's CDR3 is CATSTATNTGELFF. The CDR3 DNA reads as TGTGCCACCTCGACAGCCACGAACACCGGGGAGCTGTTTTTT.